This TCR beta chain was profiled in a study of OX40 agonist ivuxolimab in advanced cancers. As for the study in general: Head and neck, renal cell, melanoma or hepatocellular carcinoma were the cancers that dose-escalation patients had. Of mixed ages from about 20 to 85 and averaging about 56 years, the group was about 86% male. Of the participants, 35% to 50% had some prior anti-PD-1, anti-PD-L1 or anti-CTLA-4 therapy, which was allowed. Broader study findings: Near-lowest levels of clonal expansion characterized partial responders at 0.1-3.0 mg/kg.

The repertoire was sequenced with immunoSEQ multiplex PCR; TCRdb's copy has only in-frame clones and lacks some. Of approximately 100,000 clones listed, approximately 85% are singletons. On this clone itself: Its target is not known.

The CDR3 sequence is 14 residues long. Germline loops: CDR1 SGDLS, CDR2 YYNGEE. Here the sequenced sample was CD4+ or CD8+ T cells sorted from blood, taken in a trial of the OX40 agonist ivuxolimab. This chain connects TRBV9 to TRBJ2-1; 10 bases are shared with TRBD2. The receptor was derived from an adult with an advanced solid tumor such as melanoma, head and neck, liver or kidney cancer. CDR3 DNA sequence: TGTGCTTCTAGCGGGAGCCACTCCTACAATGAGCAGTTCTTC. It encodes CASSGSHSYNEQFF.